The clone carrying this T cell receptor beta chain was seen just once. Its antigen remains unidentified. The genes are named according to mouse. Read sequence stops 1 residue before the CDR3 end, and the germline J gene provides the missing end. Assay: immunoSEQ multiplex PCR; the TCRdb copy retains only in-frame clones and omits some. Here the sample spans about 48,000 clones, around 69% being singletons. Germline V CDR1 and CDR2: MNHDT, YYDKIL. The CDR3 spans 12 residues. Trimming shortened V by 1 base and J by 0 bases, and 0 bases separated the two germline ends. This sample was taken from a study of tissue T cells after allogeneic stem cell transplantation. Study observations and caveats: Alloreactivity or antigen specificity of tissue TCRs was not determined; some clones might be host cells. Motif-based clustering found tissue-specific repertoire signatures shared across patients, though few clones were shared. TCR repertoires tracked anatomic similarity, regardless of disease or transplant status. This small cohort was clinically heterogeneous, and sampling depth was a limitation.

The sequence came from a pool of C57BL/6 mice in good health. Sequencing used sorted cells pooled from one or two spleens. This chain joins TRBV17 and TRBJ1-1; D remains ambiguous. The CDR3 sequence is CASSRANTEVFF. The sequenced part of the CDR3 DNA is TGTGCTAGCAGTAGAGCAAACACAGAAGTCTTC.